Listed below are T cell receptor beta chains from one sample, sequenced in a study of shared T cell receptors in the human thymus. Method: immunoSEQ multiplex PCR; TCRdb's copy keeps in-frame clones and lacks some. The data contain approximately 730,000 clones, 80% to 90% of them singletons. A further study also used this sample, focusing on human thymus T cells.

The sequencing input was thymocytes. These receptors all stem from a girl less than two years old with a congenital heart defect. The conserved cysteine and the conserved F or W are not part of the CDR3 here. Fields, in order: J gene, V gene, CDR3 protein.

TRBJ1-2 TRBV28 ASSLHSPRFNYGYT
TRBJ2-1 TRBV7-2 ASSPAQNRGPSYNEQF
TRBJ1-2 TRBV18 ASPRRIANYGYT
TRBJ1-1 TRBV12-5 ASGGARVGNTEAF
TRBJ1-4 TRBV28 ASSRGQGAEKLF
TRBJ2-6 TRBV19 ASSMPGRSGANVLT
TRBJ1-3 TRBV27 ASSLRGIDSGNTIY
TRBJ1-2 TRBV27 ASSSPDSRGYT
TRBJ1-2 TRBV4-3 ASSQAGTASYYGYT
TRBJ2-3 TRBV5-1 ASSLVGRGGMDTQY
TRBJ2-3 TRBV29-1 SVIEGDTQY
TRBJ1-1 TRBV19 ASIISGQGKAEAF
TRBJ2-7 TRBV10-3 AIRGRYYEQY
TRBJ1-4 TRBV4-1 ASSQVKSVQAGTNEKLF
TRBJ2-7 TRBV2 ASSRQGSYEQY
TRBJ2-7 TRBV13 ASSLQGLYEQY
TRBJ1-3 TRBV5-1 ASSPEGGGSPWTDHSSGNTIY
TRBJ1-1 TRBV27 ASSPDMLTEAF
TRBJ2-1 TRBV5-4 ASSLRRLAGGPQF
TRBJ2-5 TRBV5-6 ASSLGISAGAPQETQY
TRBJ2-7 TRBV7-2 ASSRLAGESSYEQY
TRBJ2-5 TRBV2 ASSDDYPYQETQY
TRBJ1-6 TRBV28 ASSRRRWREAGSPLH
TRBJ2-7 TRBV14 ASSQGDRAYEQY
TRBJ1-1 TRBV7-2 ASSPPGTGVNTEAF
TRBJ2-6 TRBV19 ASSIQICPSGANVLT
TRBJ2-7 TRBV7-9 ASSFGGDRGDEQY
TRBJ2-5 TRBV7-6 ASSFIGLALDRQHLRETQY
TRBJ2-5 TRBV10-3 AISGFGGQETQY
TRBJ2-6 TRBV5-5 ASSCRTGNVLT
TRBJ1-4 TRBV5-4 ASSLDTSTNEKLF
TRBJ1-6 TRBV27 ASSSPVGGWSYNSPLH
TRBJ2-5 TRBV12-5 ASASLRSVGQKETQY
TRBJ1-2 TRBV11-1 ASTPWAASGYT
TRBJ2-5 TRBV10-2 ASRGGDVRGTEETQY
TRBJ1-1 TRBV4-3 ASSQRTGRGTEAF
TRBJ2-7 TRBV10-1 ASSDSAGPYEQY
TRBJ2-7 TRBV18 ASSPYRSYEQY
TRBJ2-5 TRBV4-1 ASSQDRSGGPYQETQY
TRBJ1-5 TRBV27 ASSLGRGWNQPQH
TRBJ2-5 TRBV6-5 ASRGQGEIETQY
TRBJ2-3 TRBV9 ASSPIPAGRTDTQY
TRBJ1-6 TRBV6-1 ASSELGRPPLH
TRBJ2-1 TRBV6-1 ASSDPNEGSGGGPFNEQF
TRBJ1-4 TRBV28 ASSLFSGQLNEKLF
TRBJ1-2 TRBV5-1 ASSFDRYYGYT
TRBJ2-5 TRBV27 ASSLVPPGRGQRETQY
TRBJ1-1 TRBV30 AGSRGPTPLEAF
TRBJ1-1 TRBV29-1 SVGGVDTEAF
TRBJ2-3 TRBV5-1 ASSWGPGGTDTQY
TRBJ1-6 TRBV7-2 ASTPHSGQFSPLH
TRBJ2-3 TRBV18 ASSPRGGGAGGAQY
TRBJ2-3 TRBV10-3 AISDTSRRGSGDTQY
TRBJ2-3 TRBV5-6 ASRSPTEGGGTDTQY
TRBJ1-1 TRBV7-6 ASSPFIGTVTTEAF
TRBJ1-2 TRBV9 ASSAYRETTYGYT
TRBJ2-7 TRBV4-1 ASSPLGGAKYEQY